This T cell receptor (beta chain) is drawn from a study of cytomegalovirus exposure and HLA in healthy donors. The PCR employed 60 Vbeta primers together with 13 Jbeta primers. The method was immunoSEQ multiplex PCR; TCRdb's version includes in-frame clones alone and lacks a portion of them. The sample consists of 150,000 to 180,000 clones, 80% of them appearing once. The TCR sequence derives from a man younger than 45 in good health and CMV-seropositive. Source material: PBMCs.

CDR3 bases: TGTGCCAGCCAATCAGGCGGGAGTCGGTACAATGAGCAGTTCTTC. This translates into CASQSGGSRYNEQFF. The gene calls are TRBV28 and TRBJ2-1; 7 nucleotides line up with TRBD2. V lost 8 bases to trimming and J lost 4 bases; unmatched junction nucleotides: 11. The germline gives CDR1 MDHEN, CDR2 SYDVKM. The CDR3 length is 15 residues. The whole variable domain, filled in from reference TRBV28 and TRBJ2-1, reads DVKVTQSSRYLVKRTGEKVFLECVQDMDHENMFWYRQDPGLGLRLIYFSYDVKMKEKGDIPEGYSVSREKKERFSLILESASTNQTSMYLCASQSGGSRYNEQFFGPGTRLTVL.